This record looks at one T cell receptor (beta chain) sequence and its context. What this receptor recognizes is not known. Base-call qualities are not available, and no considerably larger clone is one nucleotide away. The immunoSEQ Assay was the method used to sequence TCRbeta CDR3 regions. After extraction, genomic DNA underwent amplification by bias-controlled multiplex PCR, followed by high-throughput sequencing. In the source study's methods: Collapsing and filtering of sequences were performed to quantify the absolute abundance of each unique TCRbeta CDR3 region. T cell fraction was estimated by normalization of TCRbeta template counts to usable DNA, with usable DNA being measured through amplification of reference genes present in all nucleated cells. Repertoire TCRs were annotated as SARS-CoV-2-specific when V gene, CDR3 amino acid sequence and J gene were exactly matched to a known reactive TCR set. MIRA supplied the reference SARS-CoV-2 TCR set, which was filtered for enrichment in COVID-19-positive ImmuneCODE repertoires so that public or cross-reactive TCRs were removed. Drawing on the MIRA antigens, annotated TCRs were analysed further at the level of specific ORF or position within ORF. Depth was the summed frequency of annotated unique rearrangements, while breadth was defined as annotated unique rearrangements over total unique productive rearrangements. TCR breadth was compared between groups using two-sided Wilcoxon rank-sum tests. The source is immuneACCESS, and TCRdb retained only in-frame sequences with V and J called. Part of the clones is not carried over; for the studies checked, unresolved V genes explain less than half of this, and the remainder is unexplained. V, J and clone size reflect that table, while D and trimming were determined from the DNA. The sample has 440,000 or so clones on record, 90% of them singletons. The ten most abundant clones make up less than 5.5% of the sample.

Trimming at the junction amounts to 4 bases on V and 0 bases on J, and the germline ends lie 20 bases apart. The germline V gene (reference sequence) supplies CDR1 PRHDT and CDR2 FYEKMQ. The CDR3 measures 18 amino acids from cysteine to phenylalanine. Only the CDR3 region is kept as DNA, spanning 54 bases read in frame from base 1. The sample originates from a study of Ad26.COV2.S vaccination and SARS-CoV-2 variants (dated by TCRdb to the early 2020s). Regarding the research as a whole: Donors in the vaccine arm were drawn from COV1001, a phase I-IIa trial of Ad26.COV2.S in healthy adults that was multicentre, randomized, double-blind and placebo-controlled. TCRbeta repertoire sequencing was used to assess the specificity and breadth of SARS-CoV-2-reactive T cell receptors after Ad26.COV2.S vaccination. Trial participants were randomized into five groups of five: low-dose or high-dose Ad26.COV2.S given once or twice, or placebo on both occasions. Blinding of investigators to trial group allocation was maintained during experiments and outcome assessment. Ad26.COV2.S was administered intramuscularly at a dose of 5x10^10 or 1x10^11 viral particles, either as one shot or as two shots given 56 days apart. A total of 32 samples were included in the TCR-sequenced set, comprising roughly 19 Ad26.COV2.S vaccine recipients, 5 placebo recipients and 8 SARS-CoV-2 convalescent individuals.

The meaning of the sample's treatment or condition label: roughly 20 received Ad26.COV2.S at low or high dose, single or two shots; about 5 received placebo; per-sample allocation not given. For vaccine and placebo recipients, the sequenced repertoires came from samples collected on day 63 after the first injection. Between 29 July and 7 August 2020, Cohort 1b enrolled fewer than 30 adults aged 18-55 years at one site in Boston, USA. Ad26.COV2.S was a replication-incompetent adenovirus type 26 vector expressing a prefusion-stabilized SARS-CoV-2 spike protein from the original Wuhan strain. Broader findings and caveats from the paper: After vaccination, substantial breadth of spike-specific CD8+ and CD4+ T cell responses was reported. The study was not powered for comparison of responses between vaccine doses or regimens. The authors noted that the TCR breadth and depth analyses may have underestimated total T cell responses. Non-spike TCR breadth was comparable between vaccine and placebo recipients, consistent with the vaccine containing only spike. Ad26.COV2.S recipients had higher spike-specific TCR breadth than placebo recipients (P = 0.0014).

The sample consisted of peripheral blood, taken in a trial of Ad26.COV2.S vaccine versus placebo. Here the chain combines TRBV13 and TRBJ2-3, and the D gene may be TRBD1, 7 bases matching. This sequence originates from a person aged 18-60 years who received the Ad26.COV2.S COVID-19 vaccine or a placebo. The bases are TGTGCCAGCAGCTCCGACAGGGCCGGGGGCTCTAGCACAGATACGCAGTATTTT. Translated, this gives CASSSDRAGGSSTDTQYF. The CDR3 plus the reference TRBV13 and TRBJ2-3 genes for the other parts give the full variable domain: AAGVIQSPRHLIKEKRETATLKCYPIPRHDTVYWYQQGPGQDPQFLISFYEKMQSDKGSIPDRFSAQQFSDYHSELNMSSLELGDSALYFCASSSDRAGGSSTDTQYFGPGTRLTVL.